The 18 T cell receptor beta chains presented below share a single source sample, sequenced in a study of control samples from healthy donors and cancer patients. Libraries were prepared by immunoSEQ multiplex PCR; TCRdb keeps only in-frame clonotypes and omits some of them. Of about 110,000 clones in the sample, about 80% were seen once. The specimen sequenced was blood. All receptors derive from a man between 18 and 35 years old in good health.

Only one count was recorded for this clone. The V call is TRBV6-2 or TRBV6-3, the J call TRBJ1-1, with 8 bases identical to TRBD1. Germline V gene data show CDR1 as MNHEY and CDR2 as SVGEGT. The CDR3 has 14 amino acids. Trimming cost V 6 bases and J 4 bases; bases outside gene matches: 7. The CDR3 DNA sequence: TGTGCCAGCAGACCTGGACAGGGTTTCACTGAAGCTTTCTTT. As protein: CASRPGQGFTEAFF.

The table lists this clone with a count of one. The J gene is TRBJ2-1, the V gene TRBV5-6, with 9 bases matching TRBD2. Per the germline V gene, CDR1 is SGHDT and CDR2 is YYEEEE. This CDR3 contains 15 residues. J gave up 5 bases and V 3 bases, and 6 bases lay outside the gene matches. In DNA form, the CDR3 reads TGTGCCAGCAGCTCGATCAGCGGGGGGCACAATGAGCAGTTCTTC. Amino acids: CASSSISGGHNEQFF.

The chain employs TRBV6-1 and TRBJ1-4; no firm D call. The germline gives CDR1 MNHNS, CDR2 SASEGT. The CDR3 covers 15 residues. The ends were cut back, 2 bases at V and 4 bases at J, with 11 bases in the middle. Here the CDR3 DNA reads TGTGCCAGCAGTGAATATGGAGGGTTTAATGAAAAACTGTTTTTT. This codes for CASSEYGGFNEKLFF.

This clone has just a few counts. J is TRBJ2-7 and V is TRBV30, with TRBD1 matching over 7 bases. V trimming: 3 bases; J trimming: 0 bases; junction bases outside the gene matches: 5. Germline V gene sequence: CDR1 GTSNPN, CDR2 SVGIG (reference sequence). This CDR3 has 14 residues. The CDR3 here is CAWRGQGVSYEQYF. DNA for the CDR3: TGTGCCTGGAGAGGTCAGGGGGTCTCCTACGAGCAGTACTTC.

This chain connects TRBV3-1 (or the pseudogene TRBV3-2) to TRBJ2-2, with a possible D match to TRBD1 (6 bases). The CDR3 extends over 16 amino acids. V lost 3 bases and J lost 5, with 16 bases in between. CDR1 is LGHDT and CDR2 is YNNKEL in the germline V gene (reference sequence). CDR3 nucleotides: TGTGCCAGCAGCCACTTAGGGACATCCCTAACCGGGGAGCTGTTTTTT. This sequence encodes CASSHLGTSLTGELFF.

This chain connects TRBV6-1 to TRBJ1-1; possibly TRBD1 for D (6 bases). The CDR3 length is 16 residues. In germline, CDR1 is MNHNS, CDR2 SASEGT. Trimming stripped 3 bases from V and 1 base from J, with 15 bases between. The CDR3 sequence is CASSDRGVTPNTEAFF. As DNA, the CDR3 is TGTGCCAGCAGTGACAGGGGCGTGACCCCGAACACTGAAGCTTTCTTT.

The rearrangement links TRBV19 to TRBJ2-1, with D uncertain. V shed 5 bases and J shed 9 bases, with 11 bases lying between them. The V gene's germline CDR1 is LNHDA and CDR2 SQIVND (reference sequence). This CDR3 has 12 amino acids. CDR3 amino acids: CASSLASGEQFF. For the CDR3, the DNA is TGTGCCAGTAGTCTCGCGTCGGGTGAGCAGTTCTTC.

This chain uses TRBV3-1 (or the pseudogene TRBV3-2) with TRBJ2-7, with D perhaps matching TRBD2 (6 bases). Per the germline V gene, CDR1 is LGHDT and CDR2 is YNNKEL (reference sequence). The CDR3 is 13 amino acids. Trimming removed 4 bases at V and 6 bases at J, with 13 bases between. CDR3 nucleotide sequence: TGTGCCAGCAGCCCTTCGGCGGGGATCGAGCAGTACGTC. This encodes CASSPSAGIEQYV.

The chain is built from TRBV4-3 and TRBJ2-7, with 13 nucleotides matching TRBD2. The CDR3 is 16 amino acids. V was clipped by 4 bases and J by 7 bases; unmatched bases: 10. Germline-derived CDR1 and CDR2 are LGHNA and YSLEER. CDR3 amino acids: CASSRGTSGARGEQYF. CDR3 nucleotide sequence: TGCGCCAGCAGCCGAGGGACTAGCGGGGCGCGGGGGGAGCAGTACTTC.

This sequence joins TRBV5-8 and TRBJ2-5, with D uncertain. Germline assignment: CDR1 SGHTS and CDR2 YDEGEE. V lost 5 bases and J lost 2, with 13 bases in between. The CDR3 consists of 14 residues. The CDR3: CASSSRRRQETQYF. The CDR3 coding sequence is TGTGCCAGCAGTTCAAGACGCCGACAAGAGACCCAGTACTTC.

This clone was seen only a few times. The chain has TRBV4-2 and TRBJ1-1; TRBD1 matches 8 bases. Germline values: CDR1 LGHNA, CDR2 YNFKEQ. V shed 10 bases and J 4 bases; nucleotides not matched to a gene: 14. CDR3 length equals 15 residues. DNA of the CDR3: TGTGCCACCGCAGGACAGGGTAGAATTAGCACTGAAGCTTTCTTT. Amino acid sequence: CATAGQGRISTEAFF.

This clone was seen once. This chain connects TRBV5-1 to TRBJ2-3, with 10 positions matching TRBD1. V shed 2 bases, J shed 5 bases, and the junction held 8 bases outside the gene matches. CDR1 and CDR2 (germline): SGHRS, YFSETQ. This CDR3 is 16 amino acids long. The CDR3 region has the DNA TGCGCCAGCAGCTTCCTAGACAGGGGGCAAGGAGATACGCAGTATTTT. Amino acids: CASSFLDRGQGDTQYF. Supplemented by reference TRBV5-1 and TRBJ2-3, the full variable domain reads KAGVTQTPRYLIKTRGQQVTLSCSPISGHRSVSWYQQTPGQGLQFLFEYFSETQRNKGNFPGRFSGRQFSNSRSEMNVSTLELGDSALYLCASSFLDRGQGDTQYFGPGTRLTVL.

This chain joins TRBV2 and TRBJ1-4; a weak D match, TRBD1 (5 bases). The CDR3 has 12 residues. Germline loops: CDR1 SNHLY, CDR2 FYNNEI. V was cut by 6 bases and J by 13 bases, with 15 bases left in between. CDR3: CASREQADLLFF. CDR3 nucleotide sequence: TGTGCCAGCAGAGAACAGGCAGATCTACTGTTTTTT.

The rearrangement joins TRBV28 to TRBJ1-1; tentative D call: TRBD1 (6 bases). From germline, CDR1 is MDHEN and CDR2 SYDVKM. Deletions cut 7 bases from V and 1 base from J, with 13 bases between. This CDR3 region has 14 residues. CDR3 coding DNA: TGTGCCAGCACCCTGACAGGACCGAACACTGAAGCTTTCTTT. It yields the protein CASTLTGPNTEAFF.

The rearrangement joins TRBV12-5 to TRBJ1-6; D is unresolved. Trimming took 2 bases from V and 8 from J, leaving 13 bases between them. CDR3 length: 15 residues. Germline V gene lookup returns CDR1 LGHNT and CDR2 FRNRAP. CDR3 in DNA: TGTGCTAGTGGTTTGTTGGAAAGACCGCATTCACCCCTCCACTTT. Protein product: CASGLLERPHSPLHF.

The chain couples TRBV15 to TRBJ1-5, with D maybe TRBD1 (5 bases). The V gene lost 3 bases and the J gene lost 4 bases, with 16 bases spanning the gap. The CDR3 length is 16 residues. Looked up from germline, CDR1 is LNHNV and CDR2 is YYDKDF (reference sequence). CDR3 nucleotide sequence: TGTGCCACCAGCAGTAATCAAGAGGGGCGAAATCAGCCCCAGCATTTT. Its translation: CATSSNQEGRNQPQHF.

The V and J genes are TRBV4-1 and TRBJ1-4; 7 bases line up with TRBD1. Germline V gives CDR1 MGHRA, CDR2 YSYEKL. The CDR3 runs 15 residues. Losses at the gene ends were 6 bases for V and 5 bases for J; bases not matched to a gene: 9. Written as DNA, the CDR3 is TGCGCCAGCAGTGAGTACGGGACAGACAATGAAAAACTGTTTTTT. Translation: CASSEYGTDNEKLFF.

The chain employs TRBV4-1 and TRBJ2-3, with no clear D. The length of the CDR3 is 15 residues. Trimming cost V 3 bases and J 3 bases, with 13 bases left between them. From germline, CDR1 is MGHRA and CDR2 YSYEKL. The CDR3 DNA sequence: TGCGCCAGCAGCCACCTGTCCCCGGTGACAGATACGCAGTATTTT. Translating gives CASSHLSPVTDTQYF.